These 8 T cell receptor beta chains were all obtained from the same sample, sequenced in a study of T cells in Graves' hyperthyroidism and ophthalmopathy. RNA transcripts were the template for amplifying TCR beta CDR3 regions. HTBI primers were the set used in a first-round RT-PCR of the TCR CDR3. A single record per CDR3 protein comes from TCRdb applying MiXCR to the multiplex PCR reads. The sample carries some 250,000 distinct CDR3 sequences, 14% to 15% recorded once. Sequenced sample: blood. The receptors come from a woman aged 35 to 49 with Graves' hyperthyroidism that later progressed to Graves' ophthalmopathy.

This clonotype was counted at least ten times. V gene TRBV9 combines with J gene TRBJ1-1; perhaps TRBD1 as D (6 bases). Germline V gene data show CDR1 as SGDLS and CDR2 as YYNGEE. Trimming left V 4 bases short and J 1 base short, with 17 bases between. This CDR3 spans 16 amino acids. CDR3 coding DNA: TGTGCCAGCAGCACAAGGACAGAAATTGGGAACACTGAAGCTTTCTTT. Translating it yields CASSTRTEIGNTEAFF.

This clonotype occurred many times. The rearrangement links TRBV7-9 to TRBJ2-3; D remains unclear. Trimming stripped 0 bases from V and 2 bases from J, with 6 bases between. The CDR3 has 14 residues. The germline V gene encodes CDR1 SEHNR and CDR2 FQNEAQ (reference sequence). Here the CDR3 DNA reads TGTGCCAGCAGCTTAGCGCTCGTCACAGATACGCAGTATTTT. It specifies CASSLALVTDTQYF.

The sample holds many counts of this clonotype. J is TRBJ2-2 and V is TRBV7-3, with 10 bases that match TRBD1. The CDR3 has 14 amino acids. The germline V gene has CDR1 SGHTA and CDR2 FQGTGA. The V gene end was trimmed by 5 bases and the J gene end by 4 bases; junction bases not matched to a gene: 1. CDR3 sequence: CASSRTGGTGELFF. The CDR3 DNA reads TGTGCCAGCAGCCGGACAGGGGGCACCGGGGAGCTGTTTTTT.

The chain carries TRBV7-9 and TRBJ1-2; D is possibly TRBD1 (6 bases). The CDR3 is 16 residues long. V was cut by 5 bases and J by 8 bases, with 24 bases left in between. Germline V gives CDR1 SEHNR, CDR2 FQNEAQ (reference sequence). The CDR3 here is CASSAKTGPLAGGYTF. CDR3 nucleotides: TGTGCCAGCAGCGCCAAGACAGGCCCTCTAGCTGGGGGCTACACCTTC.

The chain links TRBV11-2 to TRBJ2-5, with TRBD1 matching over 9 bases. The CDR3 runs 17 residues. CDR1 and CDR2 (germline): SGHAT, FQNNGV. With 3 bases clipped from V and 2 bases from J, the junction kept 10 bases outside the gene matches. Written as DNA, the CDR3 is TGTGCCAGCAGCTTTTTGACAGGGGGATTCCGGCAAGAGACCCAGTACTTC. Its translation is CASSFLTGGFRQETQYF.

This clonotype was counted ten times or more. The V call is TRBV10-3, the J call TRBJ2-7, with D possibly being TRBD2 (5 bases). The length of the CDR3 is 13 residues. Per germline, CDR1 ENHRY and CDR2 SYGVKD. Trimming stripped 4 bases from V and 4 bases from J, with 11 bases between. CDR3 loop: CAISVGGPYEQYF. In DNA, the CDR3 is TGTGCCATCAGTGTCGGAGGCCCTTACGAGCAGTACTTC.

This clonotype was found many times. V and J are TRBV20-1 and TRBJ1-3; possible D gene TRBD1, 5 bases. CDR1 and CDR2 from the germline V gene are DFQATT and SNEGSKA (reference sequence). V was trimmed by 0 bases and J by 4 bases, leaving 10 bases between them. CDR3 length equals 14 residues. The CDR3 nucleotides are TGCAGTGCTAGAGATCGCAGGGCCGGAAACACCATATATTTT. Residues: CSARDRRAGNTIYF.

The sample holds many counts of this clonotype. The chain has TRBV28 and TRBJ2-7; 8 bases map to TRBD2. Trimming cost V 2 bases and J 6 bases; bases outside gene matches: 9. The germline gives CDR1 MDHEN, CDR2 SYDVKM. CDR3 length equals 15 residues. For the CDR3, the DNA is TGTGCCAGCAGTTTAACCCTCGGGAGGGGCGGCGAGCAGTACTTC. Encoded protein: CASSLTLGRGGEQYF.